This T cell receptor (beta chain) is drawn from a study of shared clonotypes between healthy human individuals. Study-wide points: Clonotypes that were shared across a few donors made up around 5.5% of naive CD4 clonotypes. Genetic and exposure-history diversity was limited by the few donors.

Deep-level assay runs were performed. Per the original data handling: Without quality scores, immunoSEQ junctional reads could not be filtered like full-length reads. Assay: immunoSEQ multiplex PCR; the TCRdb copy retains only in-frame clones and omits some. V, J and clone size derive from that table, while D and trimming were established from the DNA sequence. The sample records hundreds of thousands of clones, approximately 79% being singletons. Turning to this clone: As yet, its antigen is unknown.

The CDR3 is made up of 14 amino acids. CDR1 SGDLS and CDR2 YYNGEE come from the germline V gene. J lost 6 bases, V lost 4 bases, and 2 bases had no gene match. The specimen was memory CD4+ T cells sorted from blood. Specified subset: CD45RA-negative fraction. The receptor comes from a woman aged 25 to 39 in good health. The chain combines TRBV9 with TRBJ2-1; 12 bases line up with TRBD2. The CDR3 region is CASSTTSGSNEQFF. DNA of the CDR3: TGTGCCAGCAGCACGACTAGCGGGAGCAATGAGCAGTTCTTC.